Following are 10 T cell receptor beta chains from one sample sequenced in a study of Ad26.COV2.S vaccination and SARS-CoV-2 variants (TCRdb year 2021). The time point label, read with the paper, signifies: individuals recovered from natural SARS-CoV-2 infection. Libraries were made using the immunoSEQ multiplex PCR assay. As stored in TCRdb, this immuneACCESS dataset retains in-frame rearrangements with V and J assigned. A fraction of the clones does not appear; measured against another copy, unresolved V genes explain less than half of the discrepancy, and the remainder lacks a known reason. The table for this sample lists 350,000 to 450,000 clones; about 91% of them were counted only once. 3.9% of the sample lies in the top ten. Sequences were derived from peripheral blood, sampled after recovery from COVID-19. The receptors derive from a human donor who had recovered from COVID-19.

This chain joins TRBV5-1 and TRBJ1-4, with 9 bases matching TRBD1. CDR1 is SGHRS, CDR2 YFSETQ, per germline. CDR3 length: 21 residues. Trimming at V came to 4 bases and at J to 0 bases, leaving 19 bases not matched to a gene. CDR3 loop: CASSDGQGSPITTPTNEKLFF. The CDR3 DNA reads TGCGCCAGCAGCGACGGACAGGGGAGTCCTATAACTACCCCAACTAATGAAAAACTGTTTTTT.

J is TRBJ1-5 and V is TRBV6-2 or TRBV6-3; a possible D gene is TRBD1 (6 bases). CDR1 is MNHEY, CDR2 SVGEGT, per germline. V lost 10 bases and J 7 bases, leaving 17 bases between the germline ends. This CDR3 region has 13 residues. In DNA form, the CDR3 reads TGTGCCACCACCCCAGGGGTTCGACAGCCCCAGCATTTT. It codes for CATTPGVRQPQHF.

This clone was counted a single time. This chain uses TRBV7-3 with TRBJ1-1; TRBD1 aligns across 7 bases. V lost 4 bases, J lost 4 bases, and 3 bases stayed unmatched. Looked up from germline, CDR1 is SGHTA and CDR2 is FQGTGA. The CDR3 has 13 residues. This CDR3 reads CASSSQGSTEAFF. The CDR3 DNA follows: TGTGCCAGCAGCTCACAGGGGAGCACTGAAGCTTTCTTT.

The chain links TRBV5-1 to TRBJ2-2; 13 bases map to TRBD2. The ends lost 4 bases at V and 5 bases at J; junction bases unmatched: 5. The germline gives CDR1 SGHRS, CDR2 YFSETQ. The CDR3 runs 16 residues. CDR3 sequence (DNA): TGCGCCAGCAGCCTGAAGACTAGCGGGGGGACCGGGGAGCTGTTTTTT. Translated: CASSLKTSGGTGELFF.

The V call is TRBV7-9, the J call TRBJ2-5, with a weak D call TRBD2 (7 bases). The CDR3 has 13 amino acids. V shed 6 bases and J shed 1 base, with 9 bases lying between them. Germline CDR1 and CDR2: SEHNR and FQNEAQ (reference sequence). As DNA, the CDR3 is TGTGCCAGCAGGGGGGGGGCCCAAGAGACCCAGTACTTC. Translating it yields CASRGGAQETQYF.

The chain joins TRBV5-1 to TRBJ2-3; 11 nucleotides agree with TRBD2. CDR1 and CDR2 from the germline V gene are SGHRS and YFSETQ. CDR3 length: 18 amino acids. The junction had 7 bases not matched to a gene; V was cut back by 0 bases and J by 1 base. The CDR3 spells CASSLAGTSGFRTDTQYF. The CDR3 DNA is TGCGCCAGCAGCTTGGCGGGGACTAGCGGTTTTCGCACAGATACGCAGTATTTT.

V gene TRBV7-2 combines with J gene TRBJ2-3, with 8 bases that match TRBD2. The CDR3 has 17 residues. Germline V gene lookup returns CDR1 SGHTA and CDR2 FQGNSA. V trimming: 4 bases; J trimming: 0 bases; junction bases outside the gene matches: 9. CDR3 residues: CASSSLIAGLSTDTQYF. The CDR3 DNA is TGTGCCAGCAGCTCCCTCATAGCGGGGTTAAGCACAGATACGCAGTATTTT.

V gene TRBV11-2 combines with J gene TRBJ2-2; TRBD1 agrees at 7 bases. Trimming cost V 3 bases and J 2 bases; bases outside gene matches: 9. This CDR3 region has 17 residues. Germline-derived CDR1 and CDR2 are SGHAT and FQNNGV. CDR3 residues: CASSFSAGTANTGELFF. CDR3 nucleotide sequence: TGTGCCAGCAGCTTTAGCGCCGGGACAGCTAACACCGGGGAGCTGTTTTTT.

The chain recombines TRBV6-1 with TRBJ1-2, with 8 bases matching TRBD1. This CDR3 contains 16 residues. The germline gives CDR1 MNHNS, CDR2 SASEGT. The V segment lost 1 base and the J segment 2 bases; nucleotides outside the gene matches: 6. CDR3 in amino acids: CASSEGPGQENYGYTF. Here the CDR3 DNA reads TGTGCCAGCAGTGAAGGCCCGGGACAGGAAAACTATGGCTACACCTTC.

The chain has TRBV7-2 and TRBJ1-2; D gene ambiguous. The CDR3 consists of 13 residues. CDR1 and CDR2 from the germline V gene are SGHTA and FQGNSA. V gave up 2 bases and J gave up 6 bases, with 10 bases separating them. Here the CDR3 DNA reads TGTGCCAGCAGCTTACGGCAGGACCATGGCTACACCTTC. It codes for CASSLRQDHGYTF.